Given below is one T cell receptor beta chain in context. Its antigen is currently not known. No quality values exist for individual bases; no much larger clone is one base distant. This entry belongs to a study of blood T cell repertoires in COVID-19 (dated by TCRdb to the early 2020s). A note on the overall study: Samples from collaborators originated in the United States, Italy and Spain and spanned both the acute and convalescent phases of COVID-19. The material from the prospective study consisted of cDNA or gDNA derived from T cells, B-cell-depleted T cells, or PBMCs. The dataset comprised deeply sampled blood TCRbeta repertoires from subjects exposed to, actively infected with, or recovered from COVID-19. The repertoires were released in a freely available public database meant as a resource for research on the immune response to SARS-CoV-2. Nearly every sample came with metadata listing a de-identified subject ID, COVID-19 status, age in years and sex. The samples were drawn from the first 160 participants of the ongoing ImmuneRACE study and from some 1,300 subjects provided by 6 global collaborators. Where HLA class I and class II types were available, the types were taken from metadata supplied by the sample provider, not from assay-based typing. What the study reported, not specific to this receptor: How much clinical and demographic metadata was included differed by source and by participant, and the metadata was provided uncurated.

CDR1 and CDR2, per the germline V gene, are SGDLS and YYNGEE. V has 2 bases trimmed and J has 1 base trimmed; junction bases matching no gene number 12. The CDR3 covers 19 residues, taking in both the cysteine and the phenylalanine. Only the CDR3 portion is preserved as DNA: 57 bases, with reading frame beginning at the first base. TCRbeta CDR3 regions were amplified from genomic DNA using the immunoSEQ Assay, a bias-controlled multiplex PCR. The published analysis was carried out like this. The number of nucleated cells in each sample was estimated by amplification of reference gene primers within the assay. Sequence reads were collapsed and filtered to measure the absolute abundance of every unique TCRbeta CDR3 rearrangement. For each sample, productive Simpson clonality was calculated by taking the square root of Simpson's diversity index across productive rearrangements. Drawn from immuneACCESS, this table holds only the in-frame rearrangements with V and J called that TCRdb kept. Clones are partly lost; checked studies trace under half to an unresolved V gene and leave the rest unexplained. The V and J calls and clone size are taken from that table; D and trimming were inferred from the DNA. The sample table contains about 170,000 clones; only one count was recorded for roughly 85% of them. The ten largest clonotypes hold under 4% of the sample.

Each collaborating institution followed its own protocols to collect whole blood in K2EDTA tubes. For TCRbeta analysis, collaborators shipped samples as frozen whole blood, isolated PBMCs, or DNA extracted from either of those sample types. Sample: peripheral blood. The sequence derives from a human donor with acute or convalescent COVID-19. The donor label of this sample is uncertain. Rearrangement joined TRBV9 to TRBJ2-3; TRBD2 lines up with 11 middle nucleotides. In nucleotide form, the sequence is TGTGCCAGCAGCGTTCTAGCGGGGGGTTTAACCGAGGGCACAGATACGCAGTATTTT. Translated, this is CASSVLAGGLTEGTDTQYF. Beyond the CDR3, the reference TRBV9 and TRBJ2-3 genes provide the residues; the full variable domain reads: DSGVTQTPKHLITATGQRVTLRCSPRSGDLSVYWYQQSLDQGLQFLIQYYNGEERAKGNILERFSAQQFPDLHSELNLSSLELGDSALYFCASSVLAGGLTEGTDTQYFGPGTRLTVL.